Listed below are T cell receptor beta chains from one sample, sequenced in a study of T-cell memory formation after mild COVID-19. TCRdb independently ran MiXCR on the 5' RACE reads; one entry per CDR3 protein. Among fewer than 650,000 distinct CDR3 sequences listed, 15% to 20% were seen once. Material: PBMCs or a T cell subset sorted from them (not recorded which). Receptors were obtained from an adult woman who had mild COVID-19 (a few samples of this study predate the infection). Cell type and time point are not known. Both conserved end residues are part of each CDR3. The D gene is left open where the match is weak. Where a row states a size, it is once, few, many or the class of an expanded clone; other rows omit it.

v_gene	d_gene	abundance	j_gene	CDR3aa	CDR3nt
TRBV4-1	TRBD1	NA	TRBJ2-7	CASSQWTGYEQYF	TGCGCCAGCAGCCAATGGACAGGGTACGAGCAGTACTTC
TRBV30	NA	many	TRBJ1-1	CAWSEASHTEAFF	TGTGCCTGGAGTGAGGCCAGTCACACTGAAGCTTTCTTT
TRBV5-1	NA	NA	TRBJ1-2	CASSSGTAFTGDGYTF	TGCGCCAGCAGCTCCGGGACCGCCTTTACTGGTGATGGCTACACCTTC
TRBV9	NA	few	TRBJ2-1	CASSVGAARGNEQFF	TGTGCCAGCAGCGTAGGCGCGGCGCGAGGTAATGAGCAGTTCTTC
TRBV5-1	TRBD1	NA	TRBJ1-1	CASSYDRANTEAFF	TGCGCCAGCAGCTATGACAGGGCGAACACTGAAGCTTTCTTT
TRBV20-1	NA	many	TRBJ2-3	CSARDLRITDTQYF	TGCAGTGCTAGAGATTTGCGGATCACAGATACGCAGTATTTT
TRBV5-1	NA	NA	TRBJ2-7	CASGGPTNEQYF	TGCGCCAGCGGGGGTCCCACGAACGAGCAGTACTTC
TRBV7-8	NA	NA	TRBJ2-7	CASSSPSVGVPEQYF	TGTGCCAGCAGCTCCCCGTCGGTGGGAGTACCCGAGCAGTACTTC
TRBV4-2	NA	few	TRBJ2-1	CASSQDLDVGGEQFF	TGTGCCAGCAGCCAAGATCTCGATGTCGGCGGTGAGCAGTTCTTC
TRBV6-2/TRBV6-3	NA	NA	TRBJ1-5	CASSSGSHNQPQHF	TGTGCCAGCAGCTCTGGGTCTCACAATCAGCCCCAGCATTTT
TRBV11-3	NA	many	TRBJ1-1	CASSPAGQMNTEAFF	TGTGCCAGCAGCCCGGCGGGACAAATGAACACTGAAGCTTTCTTT
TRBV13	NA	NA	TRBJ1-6	CASSLGAGLKYNSPLHF	TGTGCCAGCAGCTTAGGGGCTGGGCTGAAGTACAATTCACCCCTCCACTTT
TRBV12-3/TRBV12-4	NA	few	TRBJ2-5	CATEGLQETQYF	TGTGCCACCGAGGGTCTCCAAGAGACCCAGTACTTC
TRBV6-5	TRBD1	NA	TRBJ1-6	CASSQDRGRLNSPLHF	TGTGCCAGCAGTCAGGACAGGGGGCGTTTGAATTCACCCCTCCACTTT
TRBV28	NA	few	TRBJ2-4	CASSPWTQGLAIQYF	TGTGCCAGCAGTCCCTGGACGCAGGGGCTGGCCATTCAGTACTTC
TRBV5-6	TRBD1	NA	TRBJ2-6	CASSQDRGVGVLTF	TGTGCCAGCAGCCAGGACAGGGGGGTCGGCGTCCTGACTTTC
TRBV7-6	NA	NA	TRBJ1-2	CASSFEPGGGYGYTF	TGTGCCAGCAGCTTTGAGCCGGGGGGCGGCTATGGCTACACCTTC
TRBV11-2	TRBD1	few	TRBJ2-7	CASSLIGQGFYEQYF	TGTGCCAGCAGCTTAATCGGACAGGGGTTCTACGAGCAGTACTTC
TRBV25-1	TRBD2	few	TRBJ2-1	CASSESGLAGYYNEQFF	TGTGCCAGCAGTGAATCCGGGCTAGCGGGCTACTACAATGAGCAGTTCTTC
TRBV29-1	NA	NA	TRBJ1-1	CSAGQGSVNTEAFF	TGCAGCGCCGGGCAGGGGTCGGTGAACACTGAAGCTTTCTTT
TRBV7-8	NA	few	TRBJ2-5	CASNGRIEETQYF	TGTGCCAGCAACGGTAGGATTGAAGAGACCCAGTACTTC
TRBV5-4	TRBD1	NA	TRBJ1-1	CASSNFPGQMNTEAFF	TGTGCCAGCAGCAATTTCCCGGGACAGATGAACACTGAAGCTTTCTTT
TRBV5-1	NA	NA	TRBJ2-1	CASSMGPYSRDEQFF	TGCGCCAGCAGCATGGGGCCCTACTCTCGGGATGAGCAGTTCTTC
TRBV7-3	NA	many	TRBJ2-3	CASSPDRGTQYF	TGTGCCAGCAGCCCAGACCGGGGTACGCAGTATTTT
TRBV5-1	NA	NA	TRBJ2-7	CASRVAEGPSYEQYF	TGCGCCAGCAGAGTCGCAGAGGGGCCCTCCTACGAGCAGTACTTC
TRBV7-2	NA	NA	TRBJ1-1	CASSFSSRVAEAFF	TGTGCCAGCAGCTTTAGTAGCCGAGTAGCTGAAGCTTTCTTT
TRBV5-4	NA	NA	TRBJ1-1	CASSIDGNTEAFF	TGTGCCAGCAGCATAGATGGAAACACTGAAGCTTTCTTT
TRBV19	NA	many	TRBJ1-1	CASSWGEGTEAFF	TGTGCCAGTAGTTGGGGAGAGGGCACTGAAGCTTTCTTT
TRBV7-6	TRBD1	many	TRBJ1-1	CASSSSGGQNTEAFF	TGTGCCAGCAGCAGCTCAGGGGGACAGAACACTGAAGCTTTCTTT
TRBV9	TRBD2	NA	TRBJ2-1	CASSLRLAGNEQFF	TGTGCCAGCAGCCTACGTCTAGCGGGCAATGAGCAGTTCTTC
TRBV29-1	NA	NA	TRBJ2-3	CSVERDPMDTQYF	TGCAGCGTTGAGAGGGACCCAATGGATACGCAGTATTTT
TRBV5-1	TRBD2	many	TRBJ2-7	CASLTGGLLAGCPSYEQYF	TGCGCCAGCTTAACGGGAGGCCTACTAGCGGGGTGTCCGTCCTACGAGCAGTACTTC
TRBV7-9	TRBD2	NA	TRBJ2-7	CASSLGAGFDEQYF	TGTGCCAGCAGCTTAGGAGCGGGATTCGACGAGCAGTACTTC
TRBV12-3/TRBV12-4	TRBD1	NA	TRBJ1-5	CASSLGQGVLSNQPQHF	TGTGCCAGCAGTTTGGGACAGGGGGTACTCAGCAATCAGCCCCAGCATTTT
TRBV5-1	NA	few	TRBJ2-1	CASSPSYSSYNEQFF	TGCGCCAGCAGCCCTAGCTACAGCTCCTACAATGAGCAGTTCTTC
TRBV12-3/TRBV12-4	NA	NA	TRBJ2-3	CASSFSGRTQYF	TGTGCCAGCAGTTTTTCGGGAAGAACGCAGTATTTT
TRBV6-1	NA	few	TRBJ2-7	CASTPAYEQYF	TGTGCCAGCACCCCGGCCTACGAGCAGTACTTC
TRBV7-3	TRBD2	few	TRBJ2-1	CASSRLAGPPNEQFF	TGTGCCAGCAGCCGTCTAGCGGGCCCTCCCAATGAGCAGTTCTTC
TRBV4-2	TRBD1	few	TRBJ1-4	CASSHGPGQGNEKLFF	TGTGCCAGCAGCCATGGCCCGGGACAGGGTAATGAAAAACTGTTTTTT
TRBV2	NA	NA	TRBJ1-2	CASSEDRDYGYTF	TGTGCCAGCAGTGAAGACAGGGACTATGGCTACACCTTC
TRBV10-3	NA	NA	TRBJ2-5	CAISESLGIAETQYF	TGTGCCATCAGTGAGTCTTTGGGGATAGCAGAGACCCAGTACTTC
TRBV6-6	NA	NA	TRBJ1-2	CASSSLKSYGYTF	TGTGCCAGCAGTTCCCTCAAAAGCTATGGCTACACCTTC
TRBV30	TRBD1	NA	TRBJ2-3	CAWSKGTVGDTQYF	TGTGCCTGGAGTAAAGGGACAGTGGGAGATACGCAGTATTTT
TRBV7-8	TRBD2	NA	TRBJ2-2	CASSRLAGTVNTGELFF	TGTGCCAGCAGCCGACTAGCCGGGACGGTGAACACCGGGGAGCTGTTTTTT
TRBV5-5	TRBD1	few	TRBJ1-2	CASSLIDRENYGYTF	TGTGCCAGCAGCTTGATAGACAGGGAAAACTATGGCTACACCTTC
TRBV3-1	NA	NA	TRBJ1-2	CASRYMGESGYTF	TGTGCCAGCAGATATATGGGGGAATCGGGCTACACCTTC